This entry lists 15 T cell receptor beta chains sequenced from one sample in a study of blood T cell repertoires in COVID-19 (dated by TCRdb to about 2020). To prepare the library, the immunoSEQ multiplex PCR assay was applied. Held by TCRdb, this immuneACCESS table contains in-frame sequences only and omits some clones. Under half of the omission traces to an unresolved V gene where checked; the cause of the rest is unknown. The sample yields 250,000 to 350,000 clones; around 84% were counted once. The top ten clonotypes cover more than 1.1% of the sample. Sequences were obtained from peripheral blood. These receptors were collected from a human donor with COVID-19, enrolled during active disease. The donor label of this sample is uncertain.

The chain recombines TRBV30 with TRBJ2-3, with D uncertain. The V and J ends lost 2 bases and 3 bases respectively, with 6 bases between them. Germline-derived CDR1 and CDR2 are GTSNPN and SVGIG (reference sequence). The CDR3 contains 12 residues. The CDR3 bases are TGTGCCTGGAGTCCCGGGACAGATACGCAGTATTTT. As protein: CAWSPGTDTQYF. The full variable domain, rest sourced from reference TRBV30 and TRBJ2-3, is SQTIHQWPATLVQPVGSPLSLECTVEGTSNPNLYWYRQAAGRGLQLLFYSVGIGQISSEVPQNLSASRPQDRQFILSSKKLLLSDSGFYLCAWSPGTDTQYFGPGTRLTVL.

CDR3 protein: CASSQLIQGAKNIQYF. The CDR3 DNA follows: TGTGCCAGCAGCCAATTGATACAGGGAGCCAAAAACATTCAGTACTTC. The genes are TRBV3-1 (or the pseudogene TRBV3-2) and TRBJ2-4, with TRBD1 as a possible D gene (6 bases). The CDR3 is 16 residues long. The germline gives CDR1 LGHDT, CDR2 YNNKEL (reference sequence). The V end lost 2 bases, the J end lost 0 bases, and 11 bases lay between the germline ends.

The chain's CDR3 is CASSQTQGNYGYTF. DNA of the CDR3: TGCGCCAGCAGCCAAACACAGGGTAACTATGGCTACACCTTC. The chain is built from TRBV5-1 and TRBJ1-2, with a weak D call TRBD1 (6 bases). CDR3 length: 14 residues. The germline CDR1 and CDR2 sequences are SGHRS and YFSETQ. Between the trimmed V and J ends, which lost 4 bases and 1 base, there was a span of 11 bases.

This chain connects TRBV2 to TRBJ1-5, with D perhaps TRBD1 (6 bases). CDR1 is SNHLY, CDR2 FYNNEI, per germline. This CDR3 spans 14 amino acids. The V end lost 2 bases, the J end lost 5 bases, and 10 bases lay between the germline ends. Here the CDR3 reads CASSEIRGDQPQHF. The CDR3 DNA follows: TGTGCCAGCAGTGAAATCAGGGGAGATCAGCCCCAGCATTTT.

J is TRBJ1-5 and V is TRBV6-1; unclear D gene. With 3 bases removed from V and 0 bases from J, the gap between germline ends came to 18 bases. Germline CDR1 reads MNHNS; CDR2 reads SASEGT. This CDR3 is 18 amino acids long. The CDR3: CASSDSVTWEYSNQPQHF. CDR3 sequence (DNA): TGTGCCAGCAGTGATTCGGTGACTTGGGAGTATAGCAATCAGCCCCAGCATTTT.

The chain uses TRBV12-3 or TRBV12-4 and TRBJ2-3; D is undetermined. Trimming left V 5 bases short and J 5 bases short, with 5 bases between. The CDR3 loop spans 11 amino acids. The CDR3: CASSRRDTQYF. The CDR3 bases are TGTGCCAGCAGTCGGAGAGATACGCAGTATTTT.

The chain carries TRBV4-3 and TRBJ2-7; D remains unclear. The germline CDR1 and CDR2 sequences are LGHNA and YSLEER. The CDR3 is made up of 13 amino acids. Trimming removed 1 base from V and 7 bases from J, with 11 bases in between. CDR3 amino acids: CASSQALGSEQYF. In DNA, the CDR3 is TGCGCCAGCAGCCAAGCCCTCGGGTCGGAGCAGTACTTC.

The V gene is TRBV5-4, the J gene TRBJ2-3; a weak D match, TRBD2 (5 bases). CDR1 and CDR2 from the germline V gene are SGHNT and YYREEE (reference sequence). The CDR3 has 14 residues. Trimming removed 1 base at V and 6 bases at J, with 12 bases between. CDR3 nucleotide sequence: TGTGCCAGCAGCTTGACTAGAAGGGAGGATACGCAGTATTTT. Protein product: CASSLTRREDTQYF.

The rearrangement links TRBV5-4 to TRBJ1-2; no definite D call. Germline V gene data show CDR1 as SGHNT and CDR2 as YYREEE (reference sequence). The CDR3 runs to 14 residues. V was pared by 0 bases and J by 8 bases, with 14 bases between. The DNA for the CDR3 is TGTGCCAGCAGCTTGGGGCAGTTTCGAGGCGGCTACACCTTC. Protein product: CASSLGQFRGGYTF.

V and J are TRBV15 and TRBJ2-5; possible D gene TRBD2, 6 bases. Germline CDR1 and CDR2: LNHNV and YYDKDF (reference sequence). The CDR3 is made up of 14 amino acids. V was pared by 5 bases and J by 5 bases, with 15 bases between. Here the CDR3 DNA reads TGTGCCACCAGCGCGGCGGGACGGTGGGAGACCCAGTACTTC. Protein sequence: CATSAAGRWETQYF. Based on the CDR3 plus reference TRBV15 and TRBJ2-5, the full variable domain is DAMVIQNPRYQVTQFGKPVTLSCSQTLNHNVMYWYQQKSSQAPKLLFHYYDKDFNNEADTPDNFQSRRPNTSFCFLDIRSPGLGDTAMYLCATSAAGRWETQYFGPGTRLLVL.

V usage is TRBV29-1 and J usage is TRBJ2-3, with D perhaps TRBD1 (7 bases). CDR1 is SQVTM and CDR2 is ANQGSEA in the germline V gene. V lost 4 bases to trimming and J lost 5 bases, with 13 bases between them. CDR3 length: 13 amino acids. Here the CDR3 DNA reads TGCAGCGTTGTGTCAGGGGGAGGAGATACGCAGTATTTT. As protein: CSVVSGGGDTQYF.

The chain joins TRBV7-3 to TRBJ2-7, with 8 bases that match TRBD1. CDR3 length: 14 residues. CDR1 is SGHTA and CDR2 is FQGTGA in the germline V gene. V lost 5 bases and J lost 2; bases outside the gene matches: 5. CDR3: CASSAAGGAYEQYF. The CDR3 DNA is TGTGCCAGCAGCGCGGCAGGGGGCGCCTACGAGCAGTACTTC. The full variable domain, with the rest looked up from reference TRBV7-3 and TRBJ2-7, is GAGVSQTPSNKVTEKGKYVELRCDPISGHTALYWYRQSLGQGPEFLIYFQGTGAADDSGLPNDRFFAVRPEGSVSTLKIQRTERGDSAVYLCASSAAGGAYEQYFGPGTRLTVT.

J is TRBJ2-6 and V is TRBV19; no clear D gene. Germline V gives CDR1 LNHDA, CDR2 SQIVND (reference sequence). CDR3 length: 14 amino acids. The ends were cut back, 10 bases at V and 1 base at J, with 11 bases in the middle. The CDR3 region has the DNA TGTGCCACCAGTCCTCAATCTGGGGCCAACGTCCTGACTTTC. This sequence encodes CATSPQSGANVLTF.

Comment on this clone: The same CDR3 can be traced to other DNA sequences in this sample. The rearrangement links TRBV6-5 to TRBJ2-1; 11 nucleotides agree with TRBD2. Germline V CDR1 and CDR2: MNHEY, SVGAGI. After removal of 6 bases from V and 4 bases from J, the junction contained 5 bases not matched to a gene. The CDR3 is 15 amino acids. CDR3 coding DNA: TGTGCCAGCAGCCGAACTAGCGGGAGTTACAATGAGCAGTTCTTC. It codes for CASSRTSGSYNEQFF.

This chain connects TRBV6-5 to TRBJ1-5; D is uncertain. The CDR3 runs to 13 residues. Germline loops: CDR1 MNHEY, CDR2 SVGAGI. V lost 7 bases to trimming and J lost 7 bases, with 14 bases between them. Here the CDR3 reads CASTADGDQPQHF. CDR3 DNA: TGTGCCAGCACCGCAGACGGAGACCAGCCCCAGCATTTT.